This TCR beta chain was profiled in a study of blood T cell repertoires in COVID-19 (TCRdb year 2020). Context from the whole study: Samples from collaborators originated in the United States, Italy and Spain and spanned both the acute and convalescent phases of COVID-19. HLA class I and class II types, where available, came from metadata supplied by the sample provider rather than from assay-based typing. Deeply sampled blood TCRbeta repertoires from subjects exposed to, actively infected with, or recovered from COVID-19 were included in the dataset. The material from the prospective study consisted of cDNA or gDNA derived from T cells, B-cell-depleted T cells, or PBMCs. Sample metadata almost always included a de-identified subject ID, COVID-19 status, age in years and sex. The repertoires were released in a freely available public database intended as a resource for research on the immune response to SARS-CoV-2. Samples were obtained from the ongoing ImmuneRACE study (first 160 participants) and from about 1,300 subjects provided by 6 global collaborators.

Germline trimming: 3 bases from V, 6 bases from J; junction bases outside gene matches: 5. As encoded in the germline V gene (reference sequence), CDR1 is LNHNV while CDR2 is YYDKDF. The CDR3 has 14 amino acids, counting the end cysteine and phenylalanine. CDR3 DNA only is kept here, 42 bases in frame from base 1. In the prospective study, participants were 18 to 89 years old, resided in fewer than 25 geographic areas of the United States, and were enrolled through a virtual design. To assign participants to cohorts, the prospective study relied on clinical history that participants themselves reported in a screening survey and a study questionnaire. For ImmuneRACE Cohort 3, a participant was defined as recovered based on two consecutive negative NP/OP PCR tests, clearance by a healthcare professional, or resolution of symptoms. In the prospective study, whole blood, serum and a nasopharyngeal or oropharyngeal swab were collected from each participant by mobile phlebotomists. Prospective study participants could optionally give additional blood draws and questionnaires over an approximately 2-month period. Before DNA extraction, blood samples from the prospective study were shipped at room temperature or frozen.

A word on this clone: Its antigen remains undetermined. Base qualities are missing; no much larger clone stands one base away.

The research as a whole found: How much clinical and demographic metadata was included differed by source and by participant, and the metadata was provided uncurated.

The immunoSEQ Assay, a bias-controlled multiplex PCR, was used to amplify TCRbeta CDR3 regions from genomic DNA. The authors processed their data as follows. The number of nucleated cells in each sample was estimated by amplification of reference gene primers within the assay. To quantify the absolute abundance of each unique TCRbeta CDR3 rearrangement, sequence reads were collapsed and filtered. For each sample, productive Simpson clonality was calculated by taking the square root of Simpson's diversity index across productive rearrangements. TCRdb's version of the immuneACCESS table is confined to in-frame rearrangements and falls short of the full clone set. An unresolved V gene accounts for under half of the shortfall where checked; the remainder is of unknown origin. Clone size and V and J calls were adopted from that table, with D and trimming inferred from the DNA. This sample gives 490,000 or so clones in total; 70% to 90% of them show up just once. The ten largest account for about 2% of the sample.

Sequenced material: PBMCs or T cells enriched from blood (not recorded which). Rearrangement joined TRBV15 to TRBJ2-7; TRBD1 fits 10 bases in the junction. The receptor's source is a woman between 40 and 55 years old who had recovered from COVID-19. The DNA reads TGTGCCACCAGCAGTGTAGGGACAGGGGTCGAGCAGTACTTC. This encodes CATSSVGTGVEQYF.